One sample yielded the 25 T cell receptor beta chains listed below, sequenced in a study of cytomegalovirus exposure and HLA in healthy donors. PCR involved 60 Vbeta and 13 Jbeta primers. Sequencing used immunoSEQ multiplex PCR; TCRdb keeps in-frame clones, though not all of them. The repertoire holds fewer than 70,000 clones, under 80% seen once, with 14% in the top ten. Sequences were obtained from PBMCs. These receptors all come from a male donor in good health and CMV-seropositive.

V and J are TRBV28 and TRBJ1-2; 7 nucleotides line up with TRBD1. The CDR3 runs 14 residues. Trimming removed 7 bases from V and 4 bases from J; junction bases left unmatched: 9. In germline, CDR1 is MDHEN, CDR2 SYDVKM. The CDR3 here is CASTENRDSYGYTF. The CDR3 DNA reads TGTGCCAGCACTGAAAACCGGGACAGCTATGGCTACACCTTC.

The rearrangement joins TRBV6-6 to TRBJ1-1; 8 positions agree with TRBD1. The CDR3 loop spans 14 amino acids. In germline, CDR1 is MNHNY, CDR2 SVGAGI (reference sequence). V lost 6 bases to trimming and J lost 4 bases; unmatched junction nucleotides: 7. This CDR3 is CASRSRQGTTEAFF. The CDR3 DNA reads as TGTGCCAGCAGGAGTAGACAGGGGACCACTGAAGCTTTCTTT.

This chain connects TRBV9 to TRBJ2-3; D is perhaps TRBD1 (6 bases). This CDR3 is built from 17 residues. Trimming left V 0 bases short and J 2 bases short, with 16 bases between. The germline gives CDR1 SGDLS, CDR2 YYNGEE. The CDR3 protein is CASSVEGQGLYTDTQYF. Here the CDR3 DNA reads TGTGCCAGCAGCGTAGAGGGTCAGGGGCTGTACACAGATACGCAGTATTTT.

The chain has TRBV19 and TRBJ2-7, with D unresolved. V lost 4 bases and J lost 3, with 19 bases in between. The CDR3 is made up of 16 amino acids. Germline-derived CDR1 and CDR2 are LNHDA and SQIVND (reference sequence). CDR3 sequence (DNA): TGTGCCAGTAGTACCCCTGCAGGTCGGATTGACTACGAGCAGTACTTC. Its protein product is CASSTPAGRIDYEQYF.

The chain employs TRBV7-7 and TRBJ2-2; no clear D. The CDR3 is made up of 13 amino acids. From germline, CDR1 is SSHAT and CDR2 FNYEAQ (reference sequence). Trimming left V 5 bases short and J 7 bases short, with 11 bases between. CDR3 amino acids: CASSLSTSGELFF. DNA for the CDR3: TGTGCCAGCAGCCTTAGCACCAGCGGGGAGCTGTTTTTT.

This rearrangement joins TRBV11-2 to TRBJ2-5; no reliable D call. Deletions cut 5 bases from V and 2 bases from J, with 3 bases between. Germline V CDR1 and CDR2: SGHAT, FQNNGV. The CDR3 totals 11 residues. CDR3 amino acids: CASSLQETQYF. As DNA, the CDR3 is TGTGCCAGCAGCCTGCAAGAGACCCAGTACTTC. Looking up the rest from reference TRBV11-2 and TRBJ2-5 gives the full variable domain: EAGVAQSPRYKIIEKRQSVAFWCNPISGHATLYWYQQILGQGPKLLIQFQNNGVVDDSQLPKDRFSAERLKGVDSTLKIQPAKLEDSAVYLCASSLQETQYFGPGTRLLVL.

This clone was counted a single time. J is TRBJ2-7 and V is TRBV6-1, with 9 nucleotides matching TRBD1. The CDR3 totals 14 residues. The germline gives CDR1 MNHNS, CDR2 SASEGT. The J segment lost 2 bases and the V segment lost 7 bases, leaving 6 bases of the junction unmatched. CDR3 region: CASTIRDRAYEQYF. The CDR3 DNA follows: TGTGCCAGCACAATAAGGGACAGGGCCTACGAGCAGTACTTC.

The chain recombines TRBV7-8 with TRBJ2-1; 8 nucleotides agree with TRBD2. Germline V gives CDR1 SGHVS, CDR2 FQNEAQ. This CDR3 region has 18 residues. The V gene end was trimmed by 4 bases and the J gene end by 4 bases; junction bases not matched to a gene: 15. CDR3 nucleotides: TGTGCCAGCAGCTGGCGGGCTAGCGGGTCCCGAAGGTACAATGAGCAGTTCTTC. Protein: CASSWRASGSRRYNEQFF.

The CDR3 DNA is TGTGCCAGCAGCTCCCACGGACAGAGCTACGAGCAGTACTTC. This codes for CASSSHGQSYEQYF. The chain is built from TRBV7-9 and TRBJ2-5; possible D gene TRBD1, 6 bases. TRBJ2-7 matches the DNA end more closely, so the J call is doubtful. This CDR3 spans 14 amino acids. The germline V gene has CDR1 SEHNR and CDR2 FQNEAQ (reference sequence).

The rearrangement joins TRBV11-2 to TRBJ1-5; 9 nucleotides agree with TRBD1. The CDR3 contains 19 residues. Trimming removed 5 bases from V and 7 bases from J; junction bases left unmatched: 21. Germline V CDR1 and CDR2: SGHAT, FQNNGV. The CDR3 is CASSQSTYDRTGERQPQHF. CDR3 nucleotides: TGTGCCAGCAGCCAAAGCACCTACGACCGGACAGGGGAACGACAGCCCCAGCATTTT.

Remarks on this clone: The identical CDR3 is also encoded by other nucleotide sequences in the sample. The chain joins TRBV4-3 to TRBJ1-2, with D possibly TRBD1 on 6 matching bases. Per germline, CDR1 LGHNA and CDR2 YSLEER. The CDR3 covers 15 residues. V was trimmed by 3 bases and J by 5 bases, leaving 16 bases between them. The CDR3 spells CASSQELQGSYGYTF. The DNA for the CDR3 is TGCGCCAGCAGCCAGGAATTACAGGGCTCATATGGCTACACCTTC.

The chain combines TRBV5-4 with TRBJ2-2, with D hard to call. The CDR3 runs to 14 residues. From germline, CDR1 is SGHNT and CDR2 YYREEE (reference sequence). V was shortened by 1 base and J by 4 bases, with 8 bases between the two germline ends. The CDR3 DNA is TGTGCCAGCAGCTTGACACAGTCCACCGGGGAGCTGTTTTTT. Its protein product is CASSLTQSTGELFF.

The V gene is TRBV15, the J gene TRBJ1-5; no clear D. The CDR3 is made up of 13 amino acids. Trimming left V 0 bases short and J 7 bases short, with 7 bases between. Germline V gene lookup returns CDR1 LNHNV and CDR2 YYDKDF (reference sequence). CDR3 nucleotide sequence: TGTGCCACCAGCAGAGATGAGGGCCAGCCCCAGCATTTT. This translates into CATSRDEGQPQHF. Full variable domain (remainder filled in from reference TRBV15 and TRBJ1-5): DAMVIQNPRYQVTQFGKPVTLSCSQTLNHNVMYWYQQKSSQAPKLLFHYYDKDFNNEADTPDNFQSRRPNTSFCFLDIRSPGLGDTAMYLCATSRDEGQPQHFGDGTRLSIL.

This chain joins TRBV7-2 and TRBJ1-1, with D hard to call. Germline lookup yields CDR1 SGHTA and CDR2 FQGNSA. The CDR3 is made up of 12 amino acids. Between the trimmed V and J ends, which lost 2 bases and 10 bases, there was a span of 11 bases. The CDR3 DNA is TGTGCCAGCAGCTTACCGATAAGAGGAGCTTTCTTT. Protein sequence: CASSLPIRGAFF.

V usage is TRBV5-1 and J usage is TRBJ2-5; the D is unclear. V shed 1 base and J shed 5 bases, with 9 bases lying between them. The CDR3 consists of 13 residues. CDR1 SGHRS and CDR2 YFSETQ come from the germline V gene. CDR3 coding DNA: TGCGCCAGCAGCTTGCGAGTAACGGAGACCCAGTACTTC. Protein sequence: CASSLRVTETQYF.

This clone was seen only a few times. The rearrangement uses TRBV7-2 and TRBJ2-1, with 9 bases identical to TRBD2. Looked up from germline, CDR1 is SGHTA and CDR2 is FQGNSA. V was pared by 0 bases and J by 4 bases, with 1 base of the junction left unmatched. The CDR3 extends over 15 amino acids. The DNA for the CDR3 is TGTGCCAGCAGCTTAGCTAGCGGGGGATACAATGAGCAGTTCTTC. Translation: CASSLASGGYNEQFF.

J is TRBJ1-5 and V is TRBV6-1; TRBD1 is a possible D gene (6 bases). Trimming cost V 5 bases and J 6 bases, with 17 bases left between them. The CDR3 consists of 15 residues. Germline V gives CDR1 MNHNS, CDR2 SASEGT. CDR3 region: CASSPPGEVSQPQHF. CDR3 sequence (DNA): TGTGCCAGCAGTCCCCCAGGGGAAGTTAGTCAGCCCCAGCATTTT.

The V and J genes are TRBV18 and TRBJ1-1; D ambiguous. The CDR3 sequence is 15 residues long. Between the trimmed V and J ends, which lost 3 bases and 0 bases, there was a span of 11 bases. Per germline, CDR1 KGHSH and CDR2 LQKENI. The CDR3 is CASSPRTAMNTEAFF. The CDR3 region has the DNA TGTGCCAGCTCACCGCGAACAGCCATGAACACTGAAGCTTTCTTT. The full variable domain, with the rest looked up from reference TRBV18 and TRBJ1-1, is NAGVMQNPRHLVRRRGQEARLRCSPMKGHSHVYWYRQLPEEGLKFMVYLQKENIIDESGMPKERFSAEFPKEGPSILRIQQVVRGDSAAYFCASSPRTAMNTEAFFGQGTRLTVV.

This clone has a handful of counts. V usage is TRBV6-5 and J usage is TRBJ1-2; no firm D call. Germline V gene lookup returns CDR1 MNHEY and CDR2 SVGAGI. This CDR3 is built from 12 residues. Trimming took 2 bases from V and 7 from J, leaving 8 bases between them. CDR3 region: CASSYQAGGYTF. CDR3 nucleotides: TGTGCCAGCAGTTACCAGGCGGGTGGCTACACCTTC.

V and J are TRBV15 and TRBJ1-1; 9 bases are shared with TRBD1. The V gene end was trimmed by 3 bases and the J gene end by 5 bases; junction bases not matched to a gene: 13. The germline gives CDR1 LNHNV, CDR2 YYDKDF (reference sequence). The CDR3 is 17 amino acids. The chain's CDR3 is CATSRGQGHNSGTEAFF. CDR3 nucleotides: TGTGCCACCAGCAGGGGACAGGGTCATAATTCTGGGACTGAAGCTTTCTTT.

This rearrangement joins TRBV18 to TRBJ1-1, with unresolved D. V was clipped by 3 bases and J by 5 bases, with 16 bases between them. This CDR3 is built from 15 residues. CDR1 and CDR2 (germline): KGHSH, LQKENI. CDR3 loop: CASSPTINPGTEAFF. CDR3 DNA: TGTGCCAGCTCACCTACAATCAACCCCGGGACTGAAGCTTTCTTT.

This clone was counted only a few times. This rearrangement joins TRBV30 to TRBJ1-2; maybe TRBD1 (5 bases). The CDR3 runs 16 residues. Looked up from germline, CDR1 is GTSNPN and CDR2 is SVGIG (reference sequence). Trimming pared 3 bases from V and 4 bases from J, leaving 21 bases between. CDR3 nucleotides: TGTGCCTGGAGGCGCTTTTGGCCAGGGAGGGGCTATGGCTACACCTTC. Translation: CAWRRFWPGRGYGYTF.

This sequence joins TRBV28 and TRBJ1-2; unclear D gene. The CDR3 totals 12 residues. Trimming pared 6 bases from V and 2 bases from J, leaving 7 bases between. Germline lookup yields CDR1 MDHEN and CDR2 SYDVKM. The chain's CDR3 is CASSLSNYGYTF. Written as DNA, the CDR3 is TGTGCCAGCAGCCTATCAAACTATGGCTACACCTTC.

This chain joins TRBV7-3 and TRBJ2-2, with D possibly being TRBD1 (6 bases). The CDR3 is 15 amino acids. Germline V gene data show CDR1 as SGHTA and CDR2 as FQGTGA. Trimming left V 5 bases short and J 4 bases short, with 14 bases between. The CDR3 DNA reads TGTGCCAGCAGCCCACACGGACAGCCCACCGGGGAGCTGTTTTTT. It codes for CASSPHGQPTGELFF.

V and J are TRBV6-5 and TRBJ1-2, with 7 positions matching TRBD1. The CDR3 is 14 amino acids. Looked up from germline, CDR1 is MNHEY and CDR2 is SVGAGI. The V and J ends lost 9 bases and 0 bases, in that order; junction bases with no gene match: 7. The DNA for the CDR3 is TGTGCCAGTGGTGGGGACAGCGCTAACTATGGCTACACCTTC. Protein: CASGGDSANYGYTF.